These 30 T cell receptor beta chains originate from one sample sequenced in a study of T cells in women clearing cervical HPV infection. Some clones are missing from TCRdb's copy, which holds only in-frame ones; the method was immunoSEQ multiplex PCR. Its listing shows 25,000 to 35,000 clones. What was sequenced was blood buffy coat. The receptors were sampled from a woman between 18 and 70 years old with a cervical HPV16 infection that either progressed to CIN3+ or cleared (not recorded which).

In regard to this clone: The read halts 3 residues ahead of the CDR3 end, with the missing end drawn from the germline J gene. The chain is built from TRBV6-1 and TRBJ1-1; TRBD1 matches at 9 bases. CDR3 length equals 16 residues. Germline V gene data show CDR1 as MNHNS and CDR2 as SASEGT. J lost 5 bases, V lost 1 base, and 8 bases had no gene match. The CDR3 bases that were read are TGTGCCAGCAGTGAAGGACCGGACAGGGGTGGGACTGAA. As protein: CASSEGPDRGGTE. The whole CDR3 reads CASSEGPDRGGTEAFF.

Comment on this clone: The sequenced fragment ends 3 residues before the CDR3 boundary, so the rest is inferred from the germline J gene. The chain carries TRBV5-3 and TRBJ1-5; 7 bases line up with TRBD1. TRBV5-3 is known as an ORF, though its function is uncertain. The trim removed 4 bases at V and 1 base at J, leaving 14 bases unmatched. The CDR3 is made up of 18 amino acids. The chain's CDR3 is CARSPPDRVLRSNQPQHF. Partial CDR3 DNA: TGTGCCAGAAGCCCACCAGACAGGGTTCTCCGCAGCAATCAGCCC.

Notes on this clone: Sequencing ends 3 residues short of the CDR3 end; the germline J gene provides the rest. The chain couples TRBV5-1 to TRBJ1-1, with D unclear. This CDR3 comprises 14 residues. Germline assignment: CDR1 SGHRS and CDR2 YFSETQ. V was shortened by 5 bases and J by 4 bases, with 15 bases between the two germline ends. The CDR3 bases that were read are TGCGCCAGCAGTCCCAGCGGGTTGGGCACTGAA. It specifies CASSPSGLGTE. The whole CDR3 sequence reads CASSPSGLGTEAFF.

On this clone: From the germline J gene comes the end of the CDR3, since the read stops 3 residues before it. The chain carries TRBV19 and TRBJ1-1, with 10 bases matching TRBD1. Germline CDR1 is LNHDA and CDR2 is SQIVND (reference sequence). Trimming at V came to 5 bases and at J to 1 base, leaving 4 bases not matched to a gene. This CDR3 spans 15 amino acids. This chain's CDR3 is CASSATGGSNTEAFF. The part of the CDR3 DNA that was read is TGTGCCAGTAGTGCGACAGGGGGCTCGAACACTGAA.

Comments on this clone: Read sequence stops 3 residues before the CDR3 end, and the germline J gene provides the missing end. V usage is TRBV7-8 and J usage is TRBJ2-3; 7 nucleotides agree with TRBD1. This CDR3 is 15 amino acids long. Germline values: CDR1 SGHVS, CDR2 FQNEAQ. J gave up 3 bases and V 5 bases, and 8 bases lay outside the gene matches. The CDR3 reads CASSPSTGFTDTQYF. CDR3 bases read: TGTGCCAGCAGCCCGTCGACAGGGTTTACAGATACG.

Concerning this clone: The CDR3 goes on 3 residues after the read ends, and that part is filled in from the germline J gene. The rearrangement uses TRBV7-9 and TRBJ2-7, with 11 positions matching TRBD2. Germline V gene lookup returns CDR1 SEHNR and CDR2 FQNEAQ (reference sequence). V dropped 2 bases and J dropped 6; count of bases not matched to a gene: 6. The CDR3 has 15 amino acids. CDR3: CASSLSSGGLSEQYF. The DNA read from the CDR3 is TGTGCCAGCAGCTTATCTAGCGGGGGGTTGAGCGAG.

A remark on this clone: The read terminates 3 residues before the CDR3 end, so the remaining end is supplied by the germline J gene. The rearrangement joins TRBV4-1 to TRBJ1-4; 7 bases fit TRBD1. Germline CDR1 and CDR2: MGHRA and YSYEKL. The CDR3 has 18 residues. The part of the CDR3 DNA that was read is TGCGCCAGCAAACAATTCTTCCTCCACAGGGGCGATAATGATGAA. This sequence encodes CASKQFFLHRGDNDE. The whole CDR3 region reads CASKQFFLHRGDNDELFF.

Details on this clone: The observed sequence ends 3 residues before the CDR3 terminus, with the missing tail filled in from the germline J gene. The chain carries TRBV20-1 and TRBJ2-1; possibly TRBD1 for D (6 bases). Germline V lookup: CDR1 DFQATT, CDR2 SNEGSKA (reference sequence). The CDR3 runs 13 residues. The V gene lost 5 bases and the J gene lost 7 bases, with 15 bases spanning the gap. The CDR3 sequence: CSAGSYTGNEQFF. CDR3 bases read: TGCAGTGCTGGCTCATACACAGGGAATGAG.

As to this clone: The observed sequence ends 3 residues before the CDR3 terminus, with the missing tail filled in from the germline J gene. This sequence joins TRBV20-1 and TRBJ2-2; D not resolved. The CDR3 sequence is 14 residues long. Per germline, CDR1 DFQATT and CDR2 SNEGSKA (reference sequence). Trimming took 6 bases from V and 9 from J, leaving 20 bases between them. The CDR3 sequence: CSAPDWLLPRELFF. CDR3 bases read: TGCAGTGCCCCAGACTGGCTGCTTCCCCGGGAG.

A note on this clone: The CDR3 is cut off 3 residues early in the read; its end comes from the germline J gene. This rearrangement joins TRBV18 to TRBJ2-7; D remains unclear. This CDR3 is 13 amino acids long. The V and J ends lost 0 bases and 3 bases respectively, with 6 bases between them. Germline V CDR1 and CDR2: KGHSH, LQKENI. The part of the CDR3 DNA that was read is TGTGCCAGCTCACCACCGGCCAGCTACGAG. Residues: CASSPPASYE. In full, the CDR3 is CASSPPASYEQYF.

Remarks on this clone: The read halts 3 residues ahead of the CDR3 end, with the missing end drawn from the germline J gene. The chain uses TRBV29-1 and TRBJ1-4; 7 nucleotides match TRBD1. Germline CDR1 reads SQVTM; CDR2 reads ANQGSEA. V lost 5 bases to trimming and J lost 8 bases; unmatched junction nucleotides: 11. This CDR3 region has 14 residues. The DNA read from the CDR3 is TGCAGCGTTCGAGCCGGGACAGAGAGCGAAAAA. It translates to CSVRAGTESEK. The CDR3 as a whole reads CSVRAGTESEKLFF.

Comment on this clone: The CDR3 end is not reached by the read, which stops 3 residues before it; the germline J gene fills it in. The chain carries TRBV5-4 and TRBJ2-2, with D perhaps assigned TRBD1 or TRBD2 (5 bases each). This CDR3 is built from 14 residues. Germline-derived CDR1 and CDR2 are SGHNT and YYREEE (reference sequence). Trimming took 4 bases from V and 3 from J, leaving 10 bases between them. This CDR3 is CASSLREHTGELFF. The CDR3 bases that were read are TGTGCCAGCAGCCTCAGGGAGCACACCGGGGAG.

Concerning this clone itself: The CDR3 end falls 3 residues outside the read, so it is completed with the germline J gene. The genes are TRBV18 and TRBJ2-2; 8 nucleotides align to TRBD1. The germline CDR1 and CDR2 sequences are KGHSH and LQKENI. The CDR3 consists of 16 residues. J was trimmed by 4 bases and V by 6 bases; bases with no gene match: 10. CDR3 DNA, as far as it was read: TGTGCCAGCTCGGCCCAGGGACAGGCGTCCACCGGGGAG. Translating gives CASSAQGQASTGE. The whole CDR3 sequence reads CASSAQGQASTGELFF.

On this clone itself: The CDR3 extends 3 residues past the end of the read, so its final part is completed from the germline J gene. The chain has TRBV5-4 and TRBJ1-2, with D tentatively TRBD1 (5 bases). Between the trimmed V and J ends, which lost 0 bases and 7 bases, there was a span of 16 bases. CDR3 size: 15 residues. Germline V gene data show CDR1 as SGHNT and CDR2 as YYREEE (reference sequence). CDR3 amino acids: CASSLDLAGRFGYTF. The DNA read from the CDR3 is TGTGCCAGCAGCTTGGATTTGGCAGGGAGGTTTGGC.

As to this clone: The CDR3 extends 3 residues past the end of the read, so its final part is completed from the germline J gene. The V gene is TRBV20-1, the J gene TRBJ1-1; D gene ambiguous. The CDR3 totals 11 residues. Trimming shortened V by 8 bases and J by 1 base, and 8 bases separated the two germline ends. Germline V gives CDR1 DFQATT, CDR2 SNEGSKA (reference sequence). CDR3 sequence: CSLQQNTEAFF. The covered CDR3 bases are TGCAGTTTACAGCAGAACACTGAA.

The CDR3 loop is CASSGNRDSEKLFF. The DNA read from the CDR3 is TGCGCCAGCAGCGGGAACAGGGATAGCGAAAAA. The chain has TRBV5-1 and TRBJ1-4; the D gene is possibly TRBD1 (6 bases). The CDR3 end is not reached by the read, which stops 3 residues before it; the germline J gene fills it in. This CDR3 has 14 residues. Looked up from germline, CDR1 is SGHRS and CDR2 is YFSETQ. V was clipped by 4 bases and J by 8 bases, with 15 bases between them.

As to this clone: The CDR3 is cut off 3 residues early in the read; its end comes from the germline J gene. The chain employs TRBV5-1 and TRBJ2-3, with D tentatively TRBD2 (7 bases). V lost 0 bases and J lost 2, with 16 bases in between. The CDR3 contains 17 residues. In germline, CDR1 is SGHRS, CDR2 YFSETQ. CDR3 DNA (partial): TGCGCCAGCAGCTTGGGCCCTGGGGGGGGCAACACAGATACG. It translates to CASSLGPGGGNTDT. In full, the CDR3 reads CASSLGPGGGNTDTQYF.

As for this clone: The sequence runs out 3 residues before the end of the CDR3; the remainder is reconstructed from the germline J gene. The rearrangement joins TRBV25-1 to TRBJ2-1; D possibly corresponds to TRBD2 (6 bases). Germline V gives CDR1 MGHDK, CDR2 SYGVNS. With 3 bases removed from V and 0 bases from J, the gap between germline ends came to 18 bases. The CDR3 consists of 18 residues. The CDR3 loop is CASSESKGGASSYNEQFF. The part of the CDR3 DNA that was read is TGTGCCAGCAGTGAGTCAAAAGGCGGGGCCAGCTCCTACAATGAG.

A note on this clone: From the germline J gene comes the end of the CDR3, since the read stops 3 residues before it. This chain connects TRBV20-1 to TRBJ2-1; 10 bases match TRBD2. The CDR3 extends over 14 amino acids. With V trimmed by 3 bases and J by 6 bases, 5 bases remained unmatched. CDR1 and CDR2 (germline): DFQATT, SNEGSKA (reference sequence). The CDR3 loop is CSARQAGGPNEQFF. CDR3 bases read: TGCAGTGCTAGGCAAGCGGGAGGGCCCAATGAG.

On this clone itself: The read ends 3 residues early relative to the CDR3; the germline J gene fills the gap. V and J are TRBV11-2 and TRBJ2-3, with 8 bases identical to TRBD1. Germline lookup yields CDR1 SGHAT and CDR2 FQNNGV. CDR3 size: 13 residues. This CDR3 is CASSLESDRAQYF. The part of the CDR3 DNA that was read is TGTGCCAGCAGCTTAGAGTCGGACAGGGCG.

About this clone: The observed sequence ends 3 residues before the CDR3 terminus, with the missing tail filled in from the germline J gene. The genes are TRBV11-2 and TRBJ2-7; TRBD2 matches 8 bases. There are 15 residues in the CDR3. CDR1 is SGHAT, CDR2 FQNNGV, per germline. With V trimmed by 1 base and J by 6 bases, 8 bases remained unmatched. CDR3 DNA (partial): TGTGCCAGCAGCTTAGGTCCGGCGGGAGGTCGCGAG. Its translation: CASSLGPAGGRE. The whole CDR3 is CASSLGPAGGREQYF.

A remark on this clone: The read stops 3 residues short of the end of the CDR3; the missing end is completed from the germline J gene. The V call is TRBV29-1, the J call TRBJ1-1, with unresolved D. Per germline, CDR1 SQVTM and CDR2 ANQGSEA. This CDR3 is 8 amino acids long. Here the CDR3 reads CSVEQAFF. The sequenced CDR3 bases are TGCAGCGTTGAGCAG.

As to this clone: The CDR3 end is not reached by the read, which stops 3 residues before it; the germline J gene fills it in. The chain is built from TRBV18 and TRBJ1-1; D is ambiguous. Germline V lookup: CDR1 KGHSH, CDR2 LQKENI. V was clipped by 6 bases and J by 4 bases, with 15 bases between them. The CDR3 contains 14 residues. The sequenced part of the CDR3 DNA is TGTGCCAGCTCGTCTAATGAGGGCCCCACTGAA. Translating gives CASSSNEGPTE. The complete CDR3 protein is CASSSNEGPTEAFF.

CDR3 amino acids: CASSSLTGIYNEQFF. CDR3 DNA (partial): TGTGCCAGCAGCTCGCTGACAGGGATCTACAATGAG. The chain employs TRBV11-2 and TRBJ2-1, with 7 nucleotides matching TRBD1. From the germline J gene comes the end of the CDR3, since the read stops 3 residues before it. Germline V CDR1 and CDR2: SGHAT, FQNNGV. This CDR3 is built from 15 residues. J was trimmed by 3 bases and V by 4 bases; bases with no gene match: 6.

Worth noting for this clone: The read falls 3 residues short of the CDR3 end, and the missing part is taken from the germline J gene. Other DNA sequences in the sample encode the same CDR3. This sequence joins TRBV7-8 and TRBJ2-1; 14 nucleotides align to TRBD2. The CDR3 covers 17 residues. J gave up 8 bases and V 4 bases, and 10 bases lay outside the gene matches. Germline V gene sequence: CDR1 SGHVS, CDR2 FQNEAQ. The CDR3 bases that were read are TGTGCCAGCAGCTCGGACCGACTAGCGGGGGGGCTAGATGAG. It specifies CASSSDRLAGGLDE. The entire CDR3 protein is CASSSDRLAGGLDEQFF.

Regarding this clone: The CDR3 end lies 3 residues beyond the end of the read and is filled in from the germline J gene. The chain uses TRBV5-1 and TRBJ1-1, with 8 bases aligning to TRBD1. Germline-derived CDR1 and CDR2 are SGHRS and YFSETQ. J gave up 1 base and V 3 bases, and 11 bases lay outside the gene matches. The CDR3 length is 17 residues. The sequenced CDR3 bases are TGCGCCAGCAGCTCCTTAGACAGGGGACAGCGGAACACTGAA. Translating it yields CASSSLDRGQRNTE. The complete CDR3 sequence is CASSSLDRGQRNTEAFF.

About this clone: The read ends 3 residues early relative to the CDR3; the germline J gene fills the gap. V and J are TRBV5-4 and TRBJ2-2; possible D gene TRBD1, 5 bases. Germline values: CDR1 SGHNT, CDR2 YYREEE (reference sequence). The length of the CDR3 is 15 residues. Trimming pared 0 bases from V and 7 bases from J, leaving 13 bases between. CDR3 protein: CASSLVREPGGELFF. The CDR3 DNA, read in part, is TGTGCCAGCAGCTTGGTCAGGGAACCGGGCGGGGAG.

Points on this clone: The CDR3 goes on 3 residues after the read ends, and that part is filled in from the germline J gene. This chain joins TRBV2 and TRBJ1-3, with TRBD1 matching over 7 bases. The CDR3 consists of 14 residues. After removal of 6 bases from V and 1 base from J, the junction contained 3 bases not matched to a gene. The germline gives CDR1 SNHLY, CDR2 FYNNEI. CDR3 loop: CASRPTGSGNTIYF. The covered CDR3 bases are TGTGCCAGCAGGCCGACAGGGTCTGGAAACACC.

In regard to this clone: The DNA ends 3 residues before the CDR3 does, and the rest of the CDR3 is filled in from the germline J gene. The chain uses TRBV10-3 and TRBJ1-1, with D unresolved. Per germline, CDR1 ENHRY and CDR2 SYGVKD. The CDR3 runs 12 residues. The V gene lost 4 bases and the J gene lost 3 bases, with 6 bases spanning the gap. The CDR3 loop reads CAISGRDTEAFF. The part of the CDR3 DNA that was read is TGTGCCATCAGTGGACGGGACACTGAA.

Turning to this clone: The missing CDR3 end, 3 residues past where the read stops, is filled in from the germline J gene. The V gene is TRBV7-9, the J gene TRBJ2-5, with D possibly TRBD2 on 5 matching bases. CDR3 length equals 14 residues. Germline CDR1 is SEHNR and CDR2 is FQNEAQ (reference sequence). Between the trimmed V and J ends, which lost 4 bases and 0 bases, there was a span of 9 bases. CDR3: CASSYGLNQETQYF. Partial CDR3 DNA: TGTGCCAGCAGCTACGGACTCAACCAAGAGACC.